This T cell receptor (beta chain) was observed in a study of T cell repertoires in cytomegalovirus infection. This clonotype showed up many times. Its specificity is unknown. Looked up from germline, CDR1 is SGHTA and CDR2 is FQGNSA. Trimming removed 1 base at V and 7 bases at J, with 11 bases between. The CDR3 has 14 residues. TCRdb reanalysed the reads using MiXCR and keeps one entry per CDR3 protein. The data contain some 180,000 distinct CDR3 sequences, approximately 19% of them singletons. Study-level results: Individuals carrying CMV plus the relevant HLA were identified by cumulative frequency of public TCR beta families.

The origin of this receptor is a human donor in good health (CMV status not recorded). Some clones in this sample may be carry-over from other donors' samples. The material sequenced was PBMCs. This chain joins TRBV7-2 and TRBJ1-5; unclear D gene. The CDR3 nucleotides read TGTGCCAGCAGCTTAGTTCCCCCAGGCCAGCCCCAGCATTTT. Translating gives CASSLVPPGQPQHF. The full variable domain, its missing parts supplied by reference TRBV7-2 and TRBJ1-5, is GAGVSQSPSNKVTEKGKDVELRCDPISGHTALYWYRQSLGQGLEFLIYFQGNSAPDKSGLPSDRFSAERTGGSVSTLTIQRTQQEDSAVYLCASSLVPPGQPQHFGDGTRLSIL.